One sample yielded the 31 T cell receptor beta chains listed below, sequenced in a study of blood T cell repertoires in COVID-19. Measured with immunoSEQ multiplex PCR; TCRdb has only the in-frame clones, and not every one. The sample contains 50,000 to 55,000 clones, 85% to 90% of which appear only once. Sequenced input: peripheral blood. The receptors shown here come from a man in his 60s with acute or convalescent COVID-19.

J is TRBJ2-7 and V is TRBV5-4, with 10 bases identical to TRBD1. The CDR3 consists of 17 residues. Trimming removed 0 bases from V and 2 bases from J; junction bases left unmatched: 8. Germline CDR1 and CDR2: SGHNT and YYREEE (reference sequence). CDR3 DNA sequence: TGTGCCAGCAGCTTGGGTCCGGGACAGGGGTCACCCTACGAGCAGTACTTC. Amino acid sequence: CASSLGPGQGSPYEQYF.

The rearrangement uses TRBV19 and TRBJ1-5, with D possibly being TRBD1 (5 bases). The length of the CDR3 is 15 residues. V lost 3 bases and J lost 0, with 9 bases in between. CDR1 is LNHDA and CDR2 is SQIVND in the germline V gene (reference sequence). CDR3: CASSIGGASNQPQHF. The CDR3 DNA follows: TGTGCCAGTAGTATCGGCGGGGCTAGCAATCAGCCCCAGCATTTT.

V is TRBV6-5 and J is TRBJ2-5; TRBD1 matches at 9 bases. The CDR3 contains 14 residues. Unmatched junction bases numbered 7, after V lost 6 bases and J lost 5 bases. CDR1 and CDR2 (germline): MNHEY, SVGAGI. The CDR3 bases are TGTGCCAGCAGACGCACAGGGGGCGCGGAGACCCAGTACTTC. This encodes CASRRTGGAETQYF.

In DNA, the CDR3 is TGTGCCAGCAGGGCGGGACTAGCGGCAGAGAATGAGCAGTTCTTC. It codes for CASRAGLAAENEQFF. The chain carries TRBV6-5 and TRBJ2-1; 11 bases match TRBD2. There are 15 residues in the CDR3. The junction had 8 bases not matched to a gene; V was cut back by 6 bases and J by 7 bases. Germline V gives CDR1 MNHEY, CDR2 SVGAGI.

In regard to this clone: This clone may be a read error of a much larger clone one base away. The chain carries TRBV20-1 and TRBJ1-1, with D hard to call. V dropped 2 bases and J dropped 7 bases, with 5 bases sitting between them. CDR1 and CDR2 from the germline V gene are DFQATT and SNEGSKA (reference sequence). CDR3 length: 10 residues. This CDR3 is CSARIGEAFF. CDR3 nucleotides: TGCAGTGCTAGAATCGGTGAAGCTTTCTTT.

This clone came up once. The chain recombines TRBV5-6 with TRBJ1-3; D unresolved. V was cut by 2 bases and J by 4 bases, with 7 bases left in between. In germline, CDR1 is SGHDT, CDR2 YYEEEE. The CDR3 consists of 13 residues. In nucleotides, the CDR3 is TGTGCCAGCAGCTTACCCAGAGGAAACACCATATATTTT. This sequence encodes CASSLPRGNTIYF.

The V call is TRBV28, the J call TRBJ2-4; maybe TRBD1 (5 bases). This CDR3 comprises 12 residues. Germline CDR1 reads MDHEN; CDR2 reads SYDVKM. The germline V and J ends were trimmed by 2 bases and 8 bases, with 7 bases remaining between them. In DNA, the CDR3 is TGTGCCAGCAGTTTAGGGGCAGACATTCAGTACTTC. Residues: CASSLGADIQYF. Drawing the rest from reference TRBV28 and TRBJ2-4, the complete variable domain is DVKVTQSSRYLVKRTGEKVFLECVQDMDHENMFWYRQDPGLGLRLIYFSYDVKMKEKGDIPEGYSVSREKKERFSLILESASTNQTSMYLCASSLGADIQYFGAGTRLSVL.

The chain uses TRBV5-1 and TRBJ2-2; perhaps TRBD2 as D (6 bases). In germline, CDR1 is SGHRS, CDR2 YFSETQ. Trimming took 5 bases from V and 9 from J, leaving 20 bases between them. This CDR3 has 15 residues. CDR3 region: CASSQLADSDWELFF. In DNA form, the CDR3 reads TGCGCCAGCAGTCAACTAGCCGACTCTGACTGGGAGCTGTTTTTT.

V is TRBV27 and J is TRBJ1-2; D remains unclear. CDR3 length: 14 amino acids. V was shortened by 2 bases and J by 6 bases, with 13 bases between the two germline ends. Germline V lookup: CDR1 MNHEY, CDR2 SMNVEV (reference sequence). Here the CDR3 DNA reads TGTGCCAGCAGTTTAGAGGGCAGACCCCATGGCTACACCTTC. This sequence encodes CASSLEGRPHGYTF.

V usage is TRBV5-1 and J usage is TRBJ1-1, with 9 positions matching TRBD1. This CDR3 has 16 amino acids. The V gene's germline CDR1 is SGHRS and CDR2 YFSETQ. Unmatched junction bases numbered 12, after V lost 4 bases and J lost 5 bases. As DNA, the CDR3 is TGCGCCAGCAGCACCGGACAGGGGTCCCTTGGTACTGAAGCTTTCTTT. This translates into CASSTGQGSLGTEAFF. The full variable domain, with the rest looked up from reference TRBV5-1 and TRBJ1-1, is KAGVTQTPRYLIKTRGQQVTLSCSPISGHRSVSWYQQTPGQGLQFLFEYFSETQRNKGNFPGRFSGRQFSNSRSEMNVSTLELGDSALYLCASSTGQGSLGTEAFFGQGTRLTVV.

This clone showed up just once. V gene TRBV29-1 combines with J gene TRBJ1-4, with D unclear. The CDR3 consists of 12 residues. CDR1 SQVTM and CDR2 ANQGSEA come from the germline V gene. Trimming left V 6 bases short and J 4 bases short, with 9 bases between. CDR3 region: CSVLGGNEKLFF. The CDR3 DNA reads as TGCAGCGTCCTGGGAGGTAATGAAAAACTGTTTTTT.

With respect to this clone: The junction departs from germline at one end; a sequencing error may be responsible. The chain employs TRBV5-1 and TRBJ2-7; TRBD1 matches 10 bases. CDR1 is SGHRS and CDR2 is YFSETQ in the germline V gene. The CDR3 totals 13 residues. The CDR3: CASTLDRGDEQYF. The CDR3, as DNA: TGCGCCAGCACCTTGGACAGGGGGGACGAGCAGTACTTC. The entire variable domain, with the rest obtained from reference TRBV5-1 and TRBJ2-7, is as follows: KAGVTQTPRYLIKTRGQQVTLSCSPISGHRSVSWYQQTPGQGLQFLFEYFSETQRNKGNFPGRFSGRQFSNSRSEMNVSTLELGDSALYLCASTLDRGDEQYFGPGTRLTVT.

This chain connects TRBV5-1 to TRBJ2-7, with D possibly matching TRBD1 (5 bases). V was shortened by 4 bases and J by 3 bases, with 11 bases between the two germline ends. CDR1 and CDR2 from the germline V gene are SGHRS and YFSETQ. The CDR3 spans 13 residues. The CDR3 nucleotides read TGCGCCAGCAGCCTAACAGGTGACTACGAGCAGTACTTC. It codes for CASSLTGDYEQYF.

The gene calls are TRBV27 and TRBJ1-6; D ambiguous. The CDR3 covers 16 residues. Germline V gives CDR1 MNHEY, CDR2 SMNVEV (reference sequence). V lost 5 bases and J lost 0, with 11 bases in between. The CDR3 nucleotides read TGTGCCAGCAGTCCCACCCCGAGCTCCTATAATTCACCCCTCCACTTT. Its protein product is CASSPTPSSYNSPLHF.

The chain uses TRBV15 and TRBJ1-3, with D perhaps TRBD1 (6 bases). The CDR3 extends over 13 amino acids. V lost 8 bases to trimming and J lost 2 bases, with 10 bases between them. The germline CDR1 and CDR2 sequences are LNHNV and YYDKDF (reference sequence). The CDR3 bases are TGTGCCACCGGGGGGGCAACTGGAAACACCATATATTTT. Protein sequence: CATGGATGNTIYF.

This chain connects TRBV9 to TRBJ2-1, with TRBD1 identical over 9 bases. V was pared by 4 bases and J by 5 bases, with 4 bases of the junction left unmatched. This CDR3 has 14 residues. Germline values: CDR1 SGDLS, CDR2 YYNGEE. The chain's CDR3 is CASSTGGNHNEQFF. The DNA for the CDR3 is TGTGCCAGCAGCACAGGGGGCAACCACAATGAGCAGTTCTTC.

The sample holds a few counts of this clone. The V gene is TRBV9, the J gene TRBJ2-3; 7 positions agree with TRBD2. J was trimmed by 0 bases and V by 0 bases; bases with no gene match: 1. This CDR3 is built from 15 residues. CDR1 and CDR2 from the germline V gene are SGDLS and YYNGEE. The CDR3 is CASSVVSGSTDTQYF. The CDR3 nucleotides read TGTGCCAGCAGCGTAGTTAGCGGGAGCACAGATACGCAGTATTTT.

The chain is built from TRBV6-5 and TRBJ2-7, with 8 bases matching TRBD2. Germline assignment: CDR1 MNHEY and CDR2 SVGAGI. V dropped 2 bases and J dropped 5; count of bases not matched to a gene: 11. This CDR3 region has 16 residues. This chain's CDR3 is CASSYATGLVFHEQYF. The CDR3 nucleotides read TGTGCCAGCAGTTACGCTACGGGACTAGTTTTCCACGAGCAGTACTTC.

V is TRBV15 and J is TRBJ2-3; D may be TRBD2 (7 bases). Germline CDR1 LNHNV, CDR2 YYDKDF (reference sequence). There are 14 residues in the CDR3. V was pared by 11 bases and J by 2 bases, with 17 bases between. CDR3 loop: CAARRGGNTDTQYF. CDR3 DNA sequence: TGTGCCGCCCGTAGGGGGGGGAACACAGATACGCAGTATTTT.

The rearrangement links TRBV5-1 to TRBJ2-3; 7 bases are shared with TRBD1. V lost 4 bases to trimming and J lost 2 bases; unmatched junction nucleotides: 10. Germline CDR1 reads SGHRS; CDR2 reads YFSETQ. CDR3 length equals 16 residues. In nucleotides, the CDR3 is TGCGCCAGCAGCGCCGGACAGGAGTTTTCCACAGATACGCAGTATTTT. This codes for CASSAGQEFSTDTQYF. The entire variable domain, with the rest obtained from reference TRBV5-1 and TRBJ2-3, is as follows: KAGVTQTPRYLIKTRGQQVTLSCSPISGHRSVSWYQQTPGQGLQFLFEYFSETQRNKGNFPGRFSGRQFSNSRSEMNVSTLELGDSALYLCASSAGQEFSTDTQYFGPGTRLTVL.

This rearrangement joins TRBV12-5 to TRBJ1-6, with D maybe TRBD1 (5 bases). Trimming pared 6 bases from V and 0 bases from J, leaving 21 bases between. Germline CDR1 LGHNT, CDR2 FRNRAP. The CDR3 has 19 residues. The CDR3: CASGQGRALLGSYNSPLHF. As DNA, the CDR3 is TGTGCTAGTGGGCAGGGAAGGGCCCTTTTGGGCTCCTATAATTCACCCCTCCACTTT.

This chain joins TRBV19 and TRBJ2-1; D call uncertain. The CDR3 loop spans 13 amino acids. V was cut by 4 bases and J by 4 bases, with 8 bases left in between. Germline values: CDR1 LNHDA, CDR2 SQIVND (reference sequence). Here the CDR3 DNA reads TGTGCCAGTAGTACGCAACTATACAATGAGCAGTTCTTC. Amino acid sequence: CASSTQLYNEQFF.

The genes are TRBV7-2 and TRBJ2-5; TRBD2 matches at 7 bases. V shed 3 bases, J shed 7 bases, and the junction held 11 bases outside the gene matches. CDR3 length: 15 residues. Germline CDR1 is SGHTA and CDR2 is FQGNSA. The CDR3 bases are TGTGCCAGCAGCTTGGGACCTGGGCTAGCGGTGACCCAGTACTTC. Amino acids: CASSLGPGLAVTQYF.

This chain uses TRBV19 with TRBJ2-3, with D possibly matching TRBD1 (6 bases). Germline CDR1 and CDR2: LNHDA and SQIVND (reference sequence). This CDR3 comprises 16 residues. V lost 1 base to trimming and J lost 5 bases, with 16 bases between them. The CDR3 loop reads CASSIVAGEGEDTQYF. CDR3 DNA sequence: TGTGCCAGTAGTATAGTAGCAGGGGAAGGTGAAGATACGCAGTATTTT. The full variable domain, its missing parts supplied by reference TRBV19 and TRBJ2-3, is DGGITQSPKYLFRKEGQNVTLSCEQNLNHDAMYWYRQDPGQGLRLIYYSQIVNDFQKGDIAEGYSVSREKKESFPLTVTSAQKNPTAFYLCASSIVAGEGEDTQYFGPGTRLTVL.

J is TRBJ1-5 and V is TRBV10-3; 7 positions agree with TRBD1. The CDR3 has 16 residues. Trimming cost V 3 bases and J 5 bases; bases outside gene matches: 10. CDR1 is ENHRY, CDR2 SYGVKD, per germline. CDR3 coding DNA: TGTGCCATCAGTGAATACCCCCCAGGGGGAGATCAGCCCCAGCATTTT. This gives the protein CAISEYPPGGDQPQHF.

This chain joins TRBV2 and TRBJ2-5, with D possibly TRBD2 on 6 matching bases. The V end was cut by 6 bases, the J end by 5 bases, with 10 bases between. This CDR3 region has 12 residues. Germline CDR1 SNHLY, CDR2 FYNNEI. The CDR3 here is CASRRGRETQYF. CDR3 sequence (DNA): TGTGCCAGCAGGCGGGGAAGGGAGACCCAGTACTTC.

The CDR3 nucleotides read TGTGCCAGCAGCTTATTGGGACAGGGAGGGAATTCACCCCTCCACTTT. Its translation is CASSLLGQGGNSPLHF. The chain combines TRBV7-8 with TRBJ1-6, with 9 bases aligning to TRBD1. Germline CDR1 SGHVS, CDR2 FQNEAQ. This CDR3 contains 16 residues. Trimming cost V 2 bases and J 7 bases; bases outside gene matches: 6.

The CDR3 here is CASSRNPGSYEQYF. As DNA, the CDR3 is TGTGCCAGCTCCAGGAACCCAGGATCCTACGAGCAGTACTTC. The rearrangement links TRBV18 to TRBJ2-7; D is unresolved. Trimming took off 6 bases at V and 1 base at J, with 13 bases between the two ends. The CDR3 is 14 amino acids. CDR1 KGHSH and CDR2 LQKENI come from the germline V gene.

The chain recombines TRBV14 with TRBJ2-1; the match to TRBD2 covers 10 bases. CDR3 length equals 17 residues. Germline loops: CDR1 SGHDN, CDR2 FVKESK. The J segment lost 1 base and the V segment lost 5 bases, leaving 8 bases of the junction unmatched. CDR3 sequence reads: CASSASSGRGSYNEQFF. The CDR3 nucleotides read TGTGCCAGCAGCGCATCTAGCGGGAGAGGGTCCTACAATGAGCAGTTCTTC.

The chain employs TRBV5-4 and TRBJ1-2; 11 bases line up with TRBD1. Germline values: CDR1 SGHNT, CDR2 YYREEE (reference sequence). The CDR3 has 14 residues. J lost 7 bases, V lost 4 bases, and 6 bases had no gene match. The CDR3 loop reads CASSTGQGARGYTF. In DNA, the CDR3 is TGTGCCAGCAGCACAGGACAGGGGGCGCGTGGCTACACCTTC.

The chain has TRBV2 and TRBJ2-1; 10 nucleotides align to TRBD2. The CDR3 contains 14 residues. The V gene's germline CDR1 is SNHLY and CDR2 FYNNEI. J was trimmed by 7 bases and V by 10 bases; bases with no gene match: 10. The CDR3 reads CATSGREYRNEQFF. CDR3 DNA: TGTGCCACCAGCGGGAGGGAGTACAGGAATGAGCAGTTCTTC.